This is a list of T cell receptor beta chains from one sample in a study of blood T cell repertoires in COVID-19. Sequencing used immunoSEQ multiplex PCR; TCRdb keeps in-frame clones, though not all of them. Of around 70,000 clones in the sample, more than 75% were seen once. Material: peripheral blood. All receptors derive from a human donor in a cohort sampled during active COVID-19. CDR3s include the opening cysteine and the closing phenylalanine or tryptophan. The D gene is left open where the match is weak. Only some rows state a clone size, as once, few, many or a class for expanded clones.

d_gene: NA; len: 12; j_gene: TRBJ1-2; v_gene: TRBV28; abundance: NA; CDR3nt: TGTGCCAGCAGTCCTACTGCATATGGCTACACCTTC; CDR3aa: CASSPTAYGYTF
d_gene: NA; len: 14; j_gene: TRBJ1-2; v_gene: TRBV7-8; abundance: once; CDR3nt: TGTGCCAGCAGCTCGTTTCTCCGGTCGGGTGGCTACACCTTC; CDR3aa: CASSSFLRSGGYTF
d_gene: NA; len: 13; j_gene: TRBJ1-1; v_gene: TRBV12-5; abundance: NA; CDR3nt: TGTGCTAGTGGTTTGGAGCCGAACACTGAAGCTTTCTTT; CDR3aa: CASGLEPNTEAFF
d_gene: NA; len: 13; j_gene: TRBJ2-7; v_gene: TRBV19; abundance: NA; CDR3nt: TGTGCCAGTAGTATAGGGGCCGCTTTCGAGCAGTACTTC; CDR3aa: CASSIGAAFEQYF
d_gene: NA; len: 15; j_gene: TRBJ2-6; v_gene: TRBV28; abundance: NA; CDR3nt: TGTGCCGCAGGAGGGGGGGCGGCTGGGGCCAACGTCCTGACTTTC; CDR3aa: CAAGGGAAGANVLTF
d_gene: NA; len: 13; j_gene: TRBJ1-1; v_gene: TRBV9; abundance: once; CDR3nt: TGTGCCAGCAGCCCGCGGATGAACACTGAAGCTTTCTTT; CDR3aa: CASSPRMNTEAFF
d_gene: NA; len: 15; j_gene: TRBJ1-3; v_gene: TRBV4-1; abundance: few; CDR3nt: TGCGCCAGCAGCCAACGCGTGGGGGGGGAAAACACCATATATTTT; CDR3aa: CASSQRVGGENTIYF
d_gene: TRBD2; len: 17; j_gene: TRBJ2-3; v_gene: TRBV7-6; abundance: NA; CDR3nt: TGTGCCAGCAGCACTATAGCGGGGGGGCTTGGCACAGATACGCAGTATTTT; CDR3aa: CASSTIAGGLGTDTQYF
d_gene: NA; len: 12; j_gene: TRBJ1-1; v_gene: TRBV30; abundance: NA; CDR3nt: TGTGCCTGGACCGGAGGGCGCGCTGAAGCTTTCTTT; CDR3aa: CAWTGGRAEAFF
d_gene: NA; len: 13; j_gene: TRBJ1-5; v_gene: TRBV19; abundance: NA; CDR3nt: TGTGCCAGTAGAGGGGGAATAGGTCAGCCCCAGCATTTT; CDR3aa: CASRGGIGQPQHF
d_gene: NA; len: 13; j_gene: TRBJ2-4; v_gene: TRBV19; abundance: NA; CDR3nt: TGTGCCAGTAGTATTCCAGGGCGAGACATTCAGTACTTC; CDR3aa: CASSIPGRDIQYF